Each of the 17 T cell receptor beta chains below was sequenced from the same sample in a study of cytomegalovirus exposure and HLA in healthy donors. The PCR made use of 60 Vbeta and 13 Jbeta primers. Profiled with immunoSEQ multiplex PCR; TCRdb holds only in-frame clones, not every one. The sample lists roughly 160,000 clones, roughly 80% seen once, with around 4% in the top ten. Source material: PBMCs. The receptor source for this set is a man between 35 and 55 years old in good health and CMV-seronegative.

The chain employs TRBV7-2 and TRBJ2-4; D may be TRBD2 (5 bases). From germline, CDR1 is SGHTA and CDR2 FQGNSA. Trimming pared 2 bases from V and 0 bases from J, leaving 11 bases between. The CDR3 totals 16 residues. The CDR3 sequence is CASSLSGTLAKNIQYF. The DNA of the CDR3 is TGTGCCAGCAGCTTATCGGGAACCCTAGCCAAAAACATTCAGTACTTC.

This rearrangement joins TRBV21-1 to TRBJ1-4; the table's D gene call, TRBD1, was not cross checked with the DNA. TRBV21-1 is listed as a pseudogene. The CDR3 consists of 18 residues. The CDR3 is CASSNSGVGSPTNEKLFF. The CDR3 DNA sequence: TGTGCCAGCAGCAATTCAGGGGTTGGGTCCCCAACTAATGAAAAACTGTTTTTT.

The chain combines TRBV6-5 with TRBJ2-7, with 7 nucleotides matching TRBD2. V was clipped by 2 bases and J by 7 bases; unmatched bases: 11. The germline gives CDR1 MNHEY, CDR2 SVGAGI. The CDR3 is 15 residues long. The CDR3: CASSYPAGEWMEQYF. CDR3 nucleotide sequence: TGTGCCAGCAGTTACCCGGCGGGGGAATGGATGGAGCAGTACTTC.

This chain links TRBV2 with TRBJ1-2; 8 bases fit TRBD1. V lost 6 bases to trimming and J lost 5 bases; unmatched junction nucleotides: 5. The CDR3 spans 13 residues. CDR1 is SNHLY and CDR2 is FYNNEI in the germline V gene. CDR3 sequence: CASRAGGGYGYTF. The CDR3 nucleotides read TGTGCCAGCAGGGCAGGGGGCGGATATGGCTACACCTTC.

V gene TRBV5-1 combines with J gene TRBJ2-7, with a tentative D call TRBD2 (5 bases). In germline, CDR1 is SGHRS, CDR2 YFSETQ. Trimming took 7 bases from V and 2 from J, leaving 10 bases between them. The length of the CDR3 is 12 residues. Here the CDR3 reads CASRTPPYEQYF. The CDR3 nucleotides read TGCGCCAGCCGGACTCCCCCCTACGAGCAGTACTTC.

The genes are TRBV27 and TRBJ2-3; 8 nucleotides agree with TRBD2. Germline trimming cut 6 bases from V and 0 bases from J; bases unmatched to any gene: 5. The CDR3 loop spans 15 amino acids. CDR1 and CDR2 (germline): MNHEY, SMNVEV (reference sequence). CDR3 loop: CASSPRGGSTDTQYF. The DNA of the CDR3 is TGTGCCAGCAGCCCCCGGGGGGGCAGCACAGATACGCAGTATTTT.

V usage is TRBV10-3 and J usage is TRBJ2-3; TRBD1 agrees at 10 bases. The CDR3 runs 14 residues. CDR1 ENHRY and CDR2 SYGVKD come from the germline V gene. The V segment lost 10 bases and the J segment 3 bases; nucleotides outside the gene matches: 7. CDR3 in amino acids: CATLGQGSTDTQYF. The CDR3 nucleotides read TGTGCCACCCTGGGACAGGGGTCGACAGATACGCAGTATTTT.

J is TRBJ1-5 and V is TRBV10-3; perhaps TRBD1 as D (6 bases). The V and J ends lost 0 bases and 7 bases respectively, with 13 bases between them. The germline CDR1 and CDR2 sequences are ENHRY and SYGVKD. The CDR3 is 15 amino acids. In DNA, the CDR3 is TGTGCCATCAGTGAGTCGATGACAGGTCACCAGCCCCAGCATTTT. Translating gives CAISESMTGHQPQHF.

This clone was found a few times. The J gene is TRBJ2-2, the V gene TRBV2; D uncertain. The germline V gene encodes CDR1 SNHLY and CDR2 FYNNEI. The CDR3 runs to 15 residues. V lost 3 bases and J 0 bases, leaving 8 bases between the germline ends. The DNA of the CDR3 is TGTGCCAGCAGTGATGGCAGTACGAACACCGGGGAGCTGTTTTTT. This codes for CASSDGSTNTGELFF.

V is TRBV6-1 and J is TRBJ1-2, with 8 bases aligning to TRBD1. J gave up 8 bases and V 8 bases, and 13 bases lay outside the gene matches. CDR1 and CDR2 from the germline V gene are MNHNS and SASEGT. The CDR3 is 14 residues long. Here the CDR3 reads CASYKAGGMRGYTF. The CDR3 DNA is TGTGCCAGCTATAAAGCAGGGGGCATGAGGGGCTACACCTTC.

This sequence joins TRBV6-1 and TRBJ2-7, with D possibly being TRBD1 (6 bases). V was clipped by 4 bases and J by 2 bases, with 15 bases between them. Germline V gene data show CDR1 as MNHNS and CDR2 as SASEGT. The CDR3 has 15 residues. CDR3 DNA: TGTGCCAGCAGTGCCACGACAGGAGTTGCCTACGAGCAGTACTTC. This encodes CASSATTGVAYEQYF.

The chain joins TRBV10-2 to TRBJ2-7, with D possibly TRBD2 on 6 matching bases. The V end lost 8 bases, the J end lost 0 bases, and 20 bases lay between the germline ends. CDR1 is WSHSY and CDR2 is SAAADI in the germline V gene. The CDR3 covers 16 residues. The CDR3 nucleotides are TGCGCCAGCTCTTCGAGGGGAATGGGGGGCTCCTACGAGCAGTACTTC. It specifies CASSSRGMGGSYEQYF.

The chain couples TRBV5-4 to TRBJ2-7; D might be TRBD1 (5 bases). Germline CDR1 SGHNT, CDR2 YYREEE (reference sequence). The CDR3 has 14 amino acids. V lost 1 base and J lost 1, with 9 bases in between. For the CDR3, the DNA is TGTGCCAGCAGCTTGCATCCAGGGTCCTACGAGCAGTACTTC. This translates into CASSLHPGSYEQYF.

The chain combines TRBV6-6 with TRBJ1-4, with D maybe TRBD1 (5 bases). The V and J ends lost 8 bases and 2 bases respectively, with 18 bases between them. This CDR3 contains 16 residues. Germline V lookup: CDR1 MNHNY, CDR2 SVGAGI (reference sequence). CDR3 in amino acids: CASAGGELATNEKLFF. In DNA, the CDR3 is TGTGCCAGCGCCGGGGGAGAGCTGGCGACTAATGAAAAACTGTTTTTT.

The J gene is TRBJ2-3, the V gene TRBV5-4, with D possibly being TRBD2 (8 bases). Trimming cost V 2 bases and J 2 bases, with 21 bases left between them. Germline CDR1 reads SGHNT; CDR2 reads YYREEE (reference sequence). CDR3 size: 18 residues. CDR3 amino acids: CASSLGGPFSGATDTQYF. The CDR3 coding sequence is TGTGCCAGCAGCTTAGGGGGCCCCTTTAGCGGGGCCACAGATACGCAGTATTTT.

Comment on this clone: One end of the junction fails to match germline, which may point to a read error. V and J are TRBV2 and TRBJ2-7, with D tentatively TRBD1 (6 bases). The germline V gene has CDR1 SNHLY and CDR2 FYNNEI. CDR3 size: 11 residues. CDR3 loop: CASSQGTTPRF. The CDR3 DNA reads TGTGCCAGCTCGCAAGGGACAACTCCTAGGTTC. Together with reference TRBV2 and TRBJ2-7, the CDR3 gives the full variable domain: EPEVTQTPSHQVTQMGQEVILRCVPISNHLYFYWYRQILGQKVEFLVSFYNNEISEKSEIFDDQFSVERPDGSNFTLKIRSTKLEDSAMYFCASSQGTTPRFGPGTRLTVT.

As for this clone: Sequence at one end of the junction differs from germline and may be a read error. The chain is built from TRBV7-9 and TRBJ1-2; the match to TRBD1 covers 9 bases. CDR3 length: 14 residues. CDR1 and CDR2 from the germline V gene are SEHNR and FQNEAQ (reference sequence). The CDR3: CSSSSTGGPYGYTF. In DNA, the CDR3 is TGTTCCAGCAGCTCGACAGGGGGACCCTATGGCTACACCTTC. Variable domain in full (rest from reference TRBV7-9 and TRBJ1-2): DTGVSQNPRHKITKRGQNVTFRCDPISEHNRLYWYRQTLGQGPEFLTYFQNEAQLEKSRLLSDRFSAERPKGSFSTLEIQRTEQGDSAMYLCSSSSTGGPYGYTFGSGTRLTVV.